Shown below are 24 T cell receptor beta chains from a single sample sequenced in a study of T cell clusters in autoimmune cytopenias. One tube held mixed TRB-A and TRB-B primer pools for touch-down PCR. TCRdb re-analyzed the multiplex PCR reads; it lists each CDR3 protein once, without DNA. This listing includes 12,000 or so distinct CDR3 sequences. TRB was amplified from roughly 250 ng of peripheral blood genomic DNA per sample. What was sequenced was peripheral blood. The receptors here all came from a human donor with an autoimmune cytopenia or autoimmune hepatitis (not recorded which).

The V call is TRBV30, the J call TRBJ1-3; TCRdb reports TRBD1, a call that lacks DNA to check it against. Germline V CDR1 and CDR2: GTSNPN, SVGIG (reference sequence). The CDR3 extends over 16 amino acids. CDR3 residues: CAWSVSRQPSGNTIYF.

The chain employs TRBV12-3 or TRBV12-4 and TRBJ2-2; TCRdb designates TRBD1, a call that cannot be tested without DNA. The CDR3 totals 11 residues. This chain's CDR3 is CATWWGDELFF.

The chain joins TRBV30 to TRBJ1-4; TCRdb selects TRBD1, and the lack of DNA leaves this call unchecked. Germline loops: CDR1 GTSNPN, CDR2 SVGIG (reference sequence). The CDR3 has 12 residues. The CDR3 sequence is CAWNPGGARLFF.

The rearrangement links TRBV12-3 or TRBV12-4 to TRBJ2-5; TCRdb picks TRBD2, but there is no DNA to check that call. The CDR3 contains 13 residues. The CDR3 spells CASSLRGVETQYF.

This chain links TRBV30 with TRBJ2-1; TCRdb picks TRBD1, but there is no DNA to check that call. Germline V gives CDR1 GTSNPN, CDR2 SVGIG (reference sequence). The CDR3 runs 14 residues. The CDR3: CALLPPGSYNEQFF.

Frequency places this clonotype as medium-sized (0.01 to 0.1%). The chain joins TRBV19 to TRBJ2-2; TCRdb's D call of TRBD1 is untestable without DNA. This CDR3 region has 13 residues. CDR1 LNHDA and CDR2 SQIVND come from the germline V gene (reference sequence). The CDR3 loop is CASNGGATGELFF. Complete variable domain (other parts from reference TRBV19 and TRBJ2-2): DGGITQSPKYLFRKEGQNVTLSCEQNLNHDAMYWYRQDPGQGLRLIYYSQIVNDFQKGDIAEGYSVSREKKESFPLTVTSAQKNPTAFYLCASNGGATGELFFGEGSRLTVL.

This clonotype is classed as medium-sized by frequency. This chain joins TRBV29-1 and TRBJ1-4; TCRdb picks TRBD1, but there is no DNA to check that call. Per the germline V gene, CDR1 is SQVTM and CDR2 is ANQGSEA. The CDR3 sequence is 12 residues long. The CDR3 protein is CSVGRGGEKLFF.

The chain employs TRBV19 and TRBJ1-5; TCRdb indicates TRBD1, and absent DNA this call remains unverified. This CDR3 is 14 amino acids long. Looked up from germline, CDR1 is LNHDA and CDR2 is SQIVND (reference sequence). This CDR3 reads CASSISSGYQPQHF.

The chain uses TRBV6-5 and TRBJ2-1; as DNA is missing, the TRBD1 call by TCRdb cannot be tested. CDR1 is MNHEY, CDR2 SVGAGI, per germline. The length of the CDR3 is 13 residues. CDR3: CASSYGTGDEQFF.

V gene TRBV27 combines with J gene TRBJ2-2; as DNA is missing, the TRBD2 call by TCRdb cannot be tested. Germline-derived CDR1 and CDR2 are MNHEY and SMNVEV (reference sequence). The CDR3 is made up of 17 amino acids. CDR3: CASSPIGGLAPAGELFF.

This chain links TRBV10-3 with TRBJ1-6; TCRdb outputs TRBD1, but without DNA this stays unchecked. CDR1 ENHRY and CDR2 SYGVKD come from the germline V gene. The CDR3 consists of 13 residues. The CDR3 region is CATGTQNNSPLHF.

This chain links TRBV5-6 with TRBJ1-5; absent DNA, TCRdb's TRBD1 call cannot be checked. Germline values: CDR1 SGHDT, CDR2 YYEEEE. The CDR3 has 13 amino acids. The CDR3 sequence is CASSAGRVQPQHF.

The chain employs TRBV5-1 and TRBJ2-5; TCRdb's D call of TRBD1 is untestable without DNA. The CDR3 is made up of 13 amino acids. Germline CDR1 reads SGHRS; CDR2 reads YFSETQ. This chain's CDR3 is CASRTERQETQYF.

The rearrangement joins TRBV6-1 to TRBJ2-1; the D call from TCRdb, TRBD1, cannot be confirmed without DNA. This CDR3 is built from 15 residues. From germline, CDR1 is MNHNS and CDR2 SASEGT. The CDR3 loop is CASSDGDSLNEGQFF.

The rearrangement uses TRBV4-1 and TRBJ1-1; TCRdb picks TRBD1, but there is no DNA to check that call. CDR3 length: 15 residues. Per the germline V gene, CDR1 is MGHRA and CDR2 is YSYEKL. The CDR3: CASSHLDRGPDEAFF.

V is TRBV6-5 and J is TRBJ2-2; without DNA, the TCRdb call of TRBD1 cannot be checked. This CDR3 contains 16 residues. Germline V gene data show CDR1 as MNHEY and CDR2 as SVGAGI. CDR3 residues: CASKNPGQSSTGELFF.

This rearrangement joins TRBV18 to TRBJ2-1; TCRdb lists TRBD1, though no DNA is available to test this call. From germline, CDR1 is KGHSH and CDR2 LQKENI. This CDR3 contains 13 residues. Here the CDR3 reads CASSPGQYNEQFF.

CDR3 residues: CAWDGGTTDNEQFF. The chain is built from TRBV30 and TRBJ2-1; TCRdb selects TRBD1, and the lack of DNA leaves this call unchecked. CDR1 GTSNPN and CDR2 SVGIG come from the germline V gene (reference sequence). The CDR3 runs 14 residues.

The chain employs TRBV12-3 or TRBV12-4 and TRBJ2-1; as DNA is missing, the TRBD1 call by TCRdb cannot be tested. CDR3 length: 13 residues. The CDR3 loop is CASSLRQGNEQFF.

This rearrangement joins TRBV19 to TRBJ1-1. The CDR3 length is 13 residues. Germline V gene lookup returns CDR1 LNHDA and CDR2 SQIVND (reference sequence). The CDR3 protein is CASSMRPGNVAFF. The whole variable domain, remainder taken from reference TRBV19 and TRBJ1-1, is DGGITQSPKYLFRKEGQNVTLSCEQNLNHDAMYWYRQDPGQGLRLIYYSQIVNDFQKGDIAEGYSVSREKKESFPLTVTSAQKNPTAFYLCASSMRPGNVAFFGQGTRLTVV.

CDR3 protein: CATSRPDGTKNIQYF. V gene TRBV15 combines with J gene TRBJ2-4. Germline-derived CDR1 and CDR2 are LNHNV and YYDKDF (reference sequence). This CDR3 has 15 amino acids.

J is TRBJ2-6 and V is TRBV6-1; TCRdb proposes TRBD1, but this gene call is untestable without DNA. This CDR3 is 15 amino acids long. Germline CDR1 is MNHNS and CDR2 is SASEGT. The CDR3 protein is CASTEGHSGANVLTF.

CDR3 loop: CASSGTVYTEAFF. The chain has TRBV19 and TRBJ1-1; TCRdb returns TRBD1, unconfirmable since there is no DNA. The CDR3 is 13 residues long. The V gene's germline CDR1 is LNHDA and CDR2 SQIVND (reference sequence).

This sequence joins TRBV5-1 and TRBJ2-3. Looked up from germline, CDR1 is SGHRS and CDR2 is YFSETQ. The CDR3 loop spans 14 amino acids. CDR3 sequence: CASSLVRNTDTQYF.